This TCR beta chain was profiled in a study of radiation and T cells in renal cell carcinoma. Findings and limits, study-wide: Top tumor clonotypes rose in blood 2 weeks post-radiation, then contracted.

There are 16 residues in the CDR3. Germline-derived CDR1 and CDR2 are MNHEY and SMNVEV (reference sequence). The ends were cut back, 8 bases at V and 1 base at J, with 18 bases in the middle. As for time point: baseline pretreatment blood. The treatment: 15 Gy SBRT to primary tumor, nephrectomy 4 weeks later. This renal cell carcinoma was of the clear cell type. Method: immunoSEQ multiplex PCR; TCRdb's copy keeps in-frame clones and lacks some. This sample has some 150,000 clones; nearly 90% occur once, and the top ten carry approximately 12%. As regards this clone: Its antigen is unidentified.

This chain connects TRBV27 to TRBJ2-4; D perhaps matches TRBD2 (6 bases). This TCR was sampled from a woman between 45 and 65 years old with renal cell carcinoma. The source material was blood, sampled from a patient whose treatment included radiotherapy and nephrectomy. The chain's CDR3 is CASGSIGEAAKNIQYF. The CDR3 DNA sequence: TGTGCCAGCGGGTCAATCGGGGAGGCGGCCAAAAACATTCAGTACTTC.